Included here is one T cell receptor (beta chain) sequence, with context. Antigen unknown. The data originate from a study of vaccination effects on CD4 cells after COVID-19. Clones were read by immunoSEQ multiplex PCR, and TCRdb kept only the in-frame ones, dropping some. Altogether 65,000 to 80,000 clones are present, approximately 71% being singletons, with the ten largest covering over 2%. Germline V lookup: CDR1 SGHTA, CDR2 FQGTGA. CDR3 length: 17 residues. V lost 5 bases and J lost 2, with 20 bases in between. Following 10 days of culture, CD4+ T cells were isolated. Previously uninfected by SARS-CoV-2, the vaccine recipients also showed negative nucleocapsid antibodies. IL-2 medium was substituted for half the medium on days 3 and 7.

Sequencing used CD4+ T cells from PBMCs cultured without peptide, obtained before COVID-19 vaccination. The origin of this receptor is a human donor who received a COVID-19 vaccine. The chain carries TRBV7-3 and TRBJ2-3, with D possibly being TRBD1 or TRBD2 (5 bases each). In DNA, the CDR3 is TGTGCCAGCAGCCCCCAGGGAGCGGCTAAACCCACAGATACGCAGTATTTT. It translates to CASSPQGAAKPTDTQYF.